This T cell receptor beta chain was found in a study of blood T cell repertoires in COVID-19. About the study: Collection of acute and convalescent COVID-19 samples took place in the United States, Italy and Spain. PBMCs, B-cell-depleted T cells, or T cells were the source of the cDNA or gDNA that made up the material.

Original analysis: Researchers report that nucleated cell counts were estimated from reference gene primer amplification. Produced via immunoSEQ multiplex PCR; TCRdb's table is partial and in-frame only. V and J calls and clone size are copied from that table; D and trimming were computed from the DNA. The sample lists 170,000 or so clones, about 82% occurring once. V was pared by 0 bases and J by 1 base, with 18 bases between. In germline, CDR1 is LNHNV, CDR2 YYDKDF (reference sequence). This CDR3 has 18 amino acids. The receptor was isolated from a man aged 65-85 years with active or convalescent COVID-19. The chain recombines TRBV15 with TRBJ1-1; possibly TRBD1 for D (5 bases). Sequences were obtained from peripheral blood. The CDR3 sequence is CATSRDTQAAGANTEAFF. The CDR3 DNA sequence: TGTGCCACCAGCAGAGATACACAGGCTGCCGGTGCGAACACTGAAGCTTTCTTT.